Following are 15 T cell receptor beta chains from one sample sequenced in a study of blood T cells in healthy people across ages. Sample-barcoded 5' priming and a J-beta primer mix drove a second PCR of about 6 to 12 cycles. Via MiXCR, TCRdb re-called the 5' RACE reads, giving one row per CDR3 protein. The sample includes 650,000 to 800,000 distinct CDR3 sequences, 40% to 50% of them seen just once. Sequencing was done on a sample of blood. The source of these receptors is a man aged 55 to 70 in good health.

The chain is built from TRBV7-2 and TRBJ2-7; a weak D match, TRBD2 (5 bases). The CDR3 spans 14 residues. The ends were cut back, 4 bases at V and 3 bases at J, with 13 bases in the middle. Germline lookup yields CDR1 SGHTA and CDR2 FQGNSA. The DNA for the CDR3 is TGTGCCAGCAGCTGGGCGGGTCCACGCTACGAGCAGTACTTC. It codes for CASSWAGPRYEQYF. Together with reference TRBV7-2 and TRBJ2-7, the CDR3 gives the full variable domain: GAGVSQSPSNKVTEKGKDVELRCDPISGHTALYWYRQSLGQGLEFLIYFQGNSAPDKSGLPSDRFSAERTGGSVSTLTIQRTQQEDSAVYLCASSWAGPRYEQYFGPGTRLTVT.

CDR3 nucleotides: TGTGCCATCAGTGATATATCCCCTAGCTATCAAGTTCCCGACGAGCAGTACTTC. Protein: CAISDISPSYQVPDEQYF. The V gene is TRBV10-3, the J gene TRBJ2-5, with D possibly TRBD2 on 5 matching bases. The J call may be faulty, since TRBJ2-7 better matches the DNA end. This CDR3 has 18 amino acids. Germline-derived CDR1 and CDR2 are ENHRY and SYGVKD.

This chain connects TRBV20-1 to TRBJ2-3; D is possibly TRBD2 (6 bases). Trimming removed 3 bases at V and 0 bases at J, with 10 bases between. This CDR3 is built from 14 residues. Germline CDR1 is DFQATT and CDR2 is SNEGSKA (reference sequence). CDR3 residues: CSASSAGSTDTQYF. The CDR3 DNA reads TGCAGTGCTAGTTCGGCGGGGAGCACAGATACGCAGTATTTT.

The sample holds a few counts of this clonotype. V is TRBV20-1 and J is TRBJ2-5, with a tentative D call TRBD1 (7 bases). The CDR3 runs 14 residues. Looked up from germline, CDR1 is DFQATT and CDR2 is SNEGSKA (reference sequence). The V end was cut by 3 bases, the J end by 5 bases, with 16 bases between. The CDR3 loop reads CSASGQGGWETQYF. CDR3 DNA sequence: TGCAGTGCTAGTGGGCAGGGGGGTTGGGAGACCCAGTACTTC.

This clonotype was counted between two and nine times. The J gene is TRBJ2-1, the V gene TRBV20-1; TRBD1 matches 9 bases. Trimming cost V 1 base and J 3 bases; bases outside gene matches: 4. Germline lookup yields CDR1 DFQATT and CDR2 SNEGSKA (reference sequence). The CDR3 sequence is 15 residues long. The CDR3 DNA reads as TGCAGTGCTAGAGGAAAGGACAGGGGCTACAATGAGCAGTTCTTC. Residues: CSARGKDRGYNEQFF.

The rearrangement links TRBV5-1 to TRBJ2-5, with D uncertain. This CDR3 contains 13 residues. V was shortened by 3 bases and J by 2 bases, with 8 bases between the two germline ends. The germline gives CDR1 SGHRS, CDR2 YFSETQ. CDR3 protein: CASSSENQETQYF. The CDR3 nucleotides read TGCGCCAGCAGCTCAGAGAATCAAGAGACCCAGTACTTC.

The rearrangement uses TRBV20-1 and TRBJ2-1, with 10 bases lining up with TRBD2. Trimming took 5 bases from V and 0 from J; bases not matched to a gene: 16. CDR3 size: 19 residues. CDR1 DFQATT and CDR2 SNEGSKA come from the germline V gene (reference sequence). CDR3 residues: CSAYGWETSGSTSYNEQFF. The CDR3 bases are TGCAGTGCTTACGGGTGGGAGACTAGCGGGTCTACCTCCTACAATGAGCAGTTCTTC.

The chain carries TRBV28 and TRBJ2-5; TRBD1 matches 10 bases. V dropped 3 bases and J dropped 5; count of bases not matched to a gene: 6. Germline-derived CDR1 and CDR2 are MDHEN and SYDVKM. This CDR3 is built from 15 residues. CDR3 nucleotide sequence: TGTGCCAGCAGTTTCGGGACAGGGGTAAGGGAGACCCAGTACTTC. Its protein product is CASSFGTGVRETQYF.

This clonotype showed up just a few times. The chain links TRBV20-1 to TRBJ1-5; TRBD1 is a possible D gene (5 bases). V was cut by 4 bases and J by 1 base, with 8 bases left in between. This CDR3 region has 13 residues. Per the germline V gene, CDR1 is DFQATT and CDR2 is SNEGSKA (reference sequence). Here the CDR3 reads CSATRDSNQPQHF. The CDR3 region has the DNA TGCAGTGCTACCCGGGACAGCAATCAGCCCCAGCATTTT.

This clonotype was detected only once. The chain couples TRBV7-2 to TRBJ1-1, with 11 bases matching TRBD1. The germline gives CDR1 SGHTA, CDR2 FQGNSA. Trimming at V came to 1 base and at J to 6 bases, leaving 4 bases not matched to a gene. The CDR3 loop spans 15 amino acids. This CDR3 is CASSLVAGQGAEAFF. The DNA of the CDR3 is TGTGCCAGCAGCTTAGTAGCGGGACAGGGGGCTGAAGCTTTCTTT.

The rearrangement uses TRBV27 and TRBJ2-4; 7 bases align to TRBD2. Germline V gives CDR1 MNHEY, CDR2 SMNVEV (reference sequence). The CDR3 consists of 16 residues. V lost 0 bases and J lost 8; bases outside the gene matches: 10. The CDR3 spells CASSLSVAGRVDIQYF. Here the CDR3 DNA reads TGTGCCAGCAGTTTATCAGTGGCAGGGAGGGTAGACATTCAGTACTTC.

V is TRBV6-5 and J is TRBJ2-7; D is perhaps TRBD1 or TRBD2 (6 bases each). V was clipped by 8 bases and J by 2 bases, with 10 bases between them. Germline lookup yields CDR1 MNHEY and CDR2 SVGAGI. The CDR3 totals 12 residues. The CDR3 DNA reads TGTGCCAGCCGGAGGGGGGCCTACGAGCAGTACTTC. Its translation: CASRRGAYEQYF.

CDR3 DNA sequence: TGTGCCAGCAGCGCCTTAGGGGGGAACACTGAAGCTTTCTTT. It is translated as CASSALGGNTEAFF. The chain uses TRBV7-3 and TRBJ1-1, with a possible D match to TRBD1 (6 bases). The V and J ends lost 5 bases and 1 base respectively, with 11 bases between them. The CDR3 loop spans 14 amino acids. The germline V gene has CDR1 SGHTA and CDR2 FQGTGA. Based on the CDR3 plus reference TRBV7-3 and TRBJ1-1, the full variable domain is GAGVSQTPSNKVTEKGKYVELRCDPISGHTALYWYRQSLGQGPEFLIYFQGTGAADDSGLPNDRFFAVRPEGSVSTLKIQRTERGDSAVYLCASSALGGNTEAFFGQGTRLTVV.

The chain is built from TRBV3-1 and TRBJ2-7; the match to TRBD2 covers 7 bases. The germline CDR1 and CDR2 sequences are LGHDT and YNNKEL (reference sequence). This CDR3 has 14 amino acids. Trimming took 1 base from V and 6 from J; bases not matched to a gene: 6. Here the CDR3 reads CASSQGLGGSEQYF. The CDR3 DNA sequence: TGTGCCAGCAGCCAAGGTTTGGGGGGGAGCGAGCAGTACTTC.

The table lists this clonotype with a few counts. This CDR3 is CASSPPGTFHEQYF. In DNA, the CDR3 is TGTGCCAGCTCACCACCCGGGACGTTCCACGAGCAGTACTTC. The chain uses TRBV18 and TRBJ2-7; either TRBD1 or TRBD2 may fit D (5 bases each). The CDR3 spans 14 residues. Per germline, CDR1 KGHSH and CDR2 LQKENI. V dropped 0 bases and J dropped 5 bases, with 11 bases sitting between them. The variable domain in full, completed from reference TRBV18 and TRBJ2-7, reads NAGVMQNPRHLVRRRGQEARLRCSPMKGHSHVYWYRQLPEEGLKFMVYLQKENIIDESGMPKERFSAEFPKEGPSILRIQQVVRGDSAAYFCASSPPGTFHEQYFGPGTRLTVT.